The clone carrying this T cell receptor beta chain appeared a single time. Its target is not known. After removal of 3 bases from V and 5 bases from J, the junction contained 4 bases not matched to a gene. The V gene's germline CDR1 is SGDLS and CDR2 YYNGEE. CDR3 length: 13 amino acids. Both 60 Vbeta primers and 13 Jbeta primers went into the PCR. The assay was immunoSEQ multiplex PCR, and TCRdb's table has in-frame clones only and misses some. The sample has 150,000 to 200,000 clones, 60% to 80% seen once; the top ten hold 5% to 8%. The data are from a study of cytomegalovirus exposure and HLA in healthy donors. Study results and limitations: Highest at DRB1 and lowest at HLA-C, TCR association rates differed among HLA loci in a later analysis. Reported performance of the classifier showed diagnosis of cytomegalovirus status with high specificity and sensitivity. Reportedly, HLA-A and HLA-B alleles of most subjects were accurately predicted from TCR beta. Later analysis reportedly placed an Asian-associated ancestry cluster below the roughly 680-donor mean in N-insertions.

The sequenced sample consisted of PBMCs. The source of this sequence is a middle-aged man in good health and CMV-seropositive. The J gene is TRBJ2-5, the V gene TRBV9; 7 nucleotides agree with TRBD2. The chain's CDR3 is CASSARDYETQYF. CDR3 sequence (DNA): TGTGCCAGCAGCGCGCGGGACTATGAGACCCAGTACTTC.